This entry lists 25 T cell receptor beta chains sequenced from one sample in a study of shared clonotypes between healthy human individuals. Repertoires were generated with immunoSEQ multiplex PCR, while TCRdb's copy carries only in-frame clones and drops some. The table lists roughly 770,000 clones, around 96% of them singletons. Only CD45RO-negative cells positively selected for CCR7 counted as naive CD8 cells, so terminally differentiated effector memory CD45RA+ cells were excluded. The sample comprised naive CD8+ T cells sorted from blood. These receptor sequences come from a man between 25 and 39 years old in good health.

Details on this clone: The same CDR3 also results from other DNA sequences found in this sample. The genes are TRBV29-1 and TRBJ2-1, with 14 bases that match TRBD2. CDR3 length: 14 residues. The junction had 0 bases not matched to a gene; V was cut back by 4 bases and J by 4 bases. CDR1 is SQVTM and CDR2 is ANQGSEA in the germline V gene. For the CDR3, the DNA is TGCAGCGTTGGACTAGCGGGAGGGTACAATGAGCAGTTCTTC. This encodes CSVGLAGGYNEQFF.

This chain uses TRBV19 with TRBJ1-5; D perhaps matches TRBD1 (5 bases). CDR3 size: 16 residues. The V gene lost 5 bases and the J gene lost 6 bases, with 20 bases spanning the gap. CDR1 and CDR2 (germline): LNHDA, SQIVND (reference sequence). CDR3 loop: CASSGGPWGDSQPQHF. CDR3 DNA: TGTGCCAGTAGTGGTGGCCCTTGGGGGGATAGTCAGCCCCAGCATTTT.

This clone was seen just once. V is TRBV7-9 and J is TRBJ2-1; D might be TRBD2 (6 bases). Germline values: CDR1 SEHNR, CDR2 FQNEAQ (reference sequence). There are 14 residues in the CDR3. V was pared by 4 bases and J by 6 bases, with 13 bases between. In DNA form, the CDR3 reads TGTGCCAGCAGCTGGCGGGGAGGCGGCAATGAGCAGTTCTTC. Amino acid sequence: CASSWRGGGNEQFF.

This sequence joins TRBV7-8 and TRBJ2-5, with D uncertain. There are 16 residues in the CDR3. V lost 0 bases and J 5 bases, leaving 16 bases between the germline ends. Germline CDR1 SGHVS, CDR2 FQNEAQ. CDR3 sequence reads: CASSLAGGWKQETQYF. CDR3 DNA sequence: TGTGCCAGCAGCTTAGCCGGTGGGTGGAAACAGGAGACCCAGTACTTC.

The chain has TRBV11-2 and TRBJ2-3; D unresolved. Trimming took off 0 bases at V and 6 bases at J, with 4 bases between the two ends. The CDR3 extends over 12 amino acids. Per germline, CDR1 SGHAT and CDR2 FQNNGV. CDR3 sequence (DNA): TGTGCCAGCAGCTTAGATTGGGATACGCAGTATTTT. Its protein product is CASSLDWDTQYF.

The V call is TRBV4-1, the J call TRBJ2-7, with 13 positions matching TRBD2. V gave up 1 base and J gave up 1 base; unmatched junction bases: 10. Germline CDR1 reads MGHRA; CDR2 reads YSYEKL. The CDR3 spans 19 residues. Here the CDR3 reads CASSQGGGLAGDLSYEQYF. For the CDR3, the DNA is TGCGCCAGCAGCCAAGGAGGTGGACTAGCGGGAGATTTATCCTACGAGCAGTACTTC.

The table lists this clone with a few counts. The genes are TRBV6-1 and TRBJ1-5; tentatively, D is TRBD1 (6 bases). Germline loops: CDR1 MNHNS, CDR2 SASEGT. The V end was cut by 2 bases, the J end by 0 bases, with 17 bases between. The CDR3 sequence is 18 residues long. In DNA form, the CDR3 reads TGTGCCAGCAGTGAAAAGTCGTGGACAGACTATAGCAATCAGCCCCAGCATTTT. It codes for CASSEKSWTDYSNQPQHF.

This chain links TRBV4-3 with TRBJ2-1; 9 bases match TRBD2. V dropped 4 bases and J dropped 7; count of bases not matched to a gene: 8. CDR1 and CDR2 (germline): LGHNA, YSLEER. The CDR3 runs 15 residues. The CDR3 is CASSPLAGGRNEQFF. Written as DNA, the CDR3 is TGCGCCAGCAGCCCGCTTGCGGGAGGGAGGAATGAGCAGTTCTTC.

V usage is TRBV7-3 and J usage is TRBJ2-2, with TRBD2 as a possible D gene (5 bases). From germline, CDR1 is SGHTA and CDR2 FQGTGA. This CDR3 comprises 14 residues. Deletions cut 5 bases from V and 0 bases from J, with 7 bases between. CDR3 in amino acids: CASSRSANTGELFF. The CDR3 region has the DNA TGTGCCAGCAGCCGTAGCGCGAACACCGGGGAGCTGTTTTTT. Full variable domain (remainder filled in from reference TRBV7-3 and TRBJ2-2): GAGVSQTPSNKVTEKGKYVELRCDPISGHTALYWYRQSLGQGPEFLIYFQGTGAADDSGLPNDRFFAVRPEGSVSTLKIQRTERGDSAVYLCASSRSANTGELFFGEGSRLTVL.

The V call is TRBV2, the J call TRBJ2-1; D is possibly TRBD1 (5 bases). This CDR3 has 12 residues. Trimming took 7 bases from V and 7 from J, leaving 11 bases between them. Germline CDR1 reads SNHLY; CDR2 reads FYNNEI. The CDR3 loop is CASNGRANEQFF. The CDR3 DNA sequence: TGTGCCAGCAACGGCAGGGCAAATGAGCAGTTCTTC.

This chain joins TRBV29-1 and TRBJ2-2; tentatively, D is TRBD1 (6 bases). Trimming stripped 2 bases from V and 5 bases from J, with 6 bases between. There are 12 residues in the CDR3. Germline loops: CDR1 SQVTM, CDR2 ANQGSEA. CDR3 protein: CSVERGTGELFF. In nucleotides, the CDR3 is TGCAGCGTTGAAAGGGGGACCGGGGAGCTGTTTTTT.

Here the CDR3 reads CSAGGVQETQYF. The CDR3 region has the DNA TGCAGCGCAGGAGGAGTACAAGAGACCCAGTACTTC. The rearrangement uses TRBV29-1 and TRBJ2-5; the D gene is possibly TRBD2 (5 bases). The V end lost 7 bases, the J end lost 2 bases, and 11 bases lay between the germline ends. The CDR3 contains 12 residues. CDR1 and CDR2 from the germline V gene are SQVTM and ANQGSEA.

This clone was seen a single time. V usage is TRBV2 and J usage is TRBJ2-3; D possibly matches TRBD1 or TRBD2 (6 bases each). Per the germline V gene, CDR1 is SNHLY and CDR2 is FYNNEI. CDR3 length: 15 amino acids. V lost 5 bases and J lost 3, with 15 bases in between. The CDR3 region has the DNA TGTGCCAGCAGTTTAGCGGAAGGGGGAACAGATACGCAGTATTTT. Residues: CASSLAEGGTDTQYF.

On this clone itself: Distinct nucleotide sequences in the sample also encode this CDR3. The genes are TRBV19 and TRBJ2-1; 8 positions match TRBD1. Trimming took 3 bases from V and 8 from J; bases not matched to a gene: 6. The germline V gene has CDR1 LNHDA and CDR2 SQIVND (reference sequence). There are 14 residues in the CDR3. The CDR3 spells CASSMGQGAYEQFF. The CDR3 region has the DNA TGTGCCAGTAGTATGGGTCAGGGGGCGTATGAGCAGTTCTTC.

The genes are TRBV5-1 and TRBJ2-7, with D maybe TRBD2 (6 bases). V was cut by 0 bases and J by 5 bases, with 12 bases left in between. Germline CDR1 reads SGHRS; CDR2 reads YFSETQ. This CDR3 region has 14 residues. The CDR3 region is CASSLARRANEQYF. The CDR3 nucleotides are TGCGCCAGCAGCTTGGCAAGGAGGGCCAACGAGCAGTACTTC.

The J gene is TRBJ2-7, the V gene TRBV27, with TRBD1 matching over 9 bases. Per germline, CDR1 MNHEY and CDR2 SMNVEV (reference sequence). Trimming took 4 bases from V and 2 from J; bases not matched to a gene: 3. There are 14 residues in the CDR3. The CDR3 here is CASSWGQGPYEQYF. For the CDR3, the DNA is TGTGCCAGCAGTTGGGGACAGGGACCCTACGAGCAGTACTTC.

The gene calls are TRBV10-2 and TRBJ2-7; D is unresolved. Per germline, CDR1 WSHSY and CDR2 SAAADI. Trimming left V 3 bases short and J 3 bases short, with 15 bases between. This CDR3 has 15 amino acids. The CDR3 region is CASSDSDPRGYEQYF. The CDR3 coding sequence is TGCGCCAGCAGTGACTCGGATCCAAGAGGCTACGAGCAGTACTTC.

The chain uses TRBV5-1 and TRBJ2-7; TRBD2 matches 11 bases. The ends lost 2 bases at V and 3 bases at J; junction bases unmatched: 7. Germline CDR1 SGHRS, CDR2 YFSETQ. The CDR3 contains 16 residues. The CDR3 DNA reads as TGCGCCAGCAGCTTATGGATAGCGGGAGGGGGCTACGAGCAGTACTTC. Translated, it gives CASSLWIAGGGYEQYF.

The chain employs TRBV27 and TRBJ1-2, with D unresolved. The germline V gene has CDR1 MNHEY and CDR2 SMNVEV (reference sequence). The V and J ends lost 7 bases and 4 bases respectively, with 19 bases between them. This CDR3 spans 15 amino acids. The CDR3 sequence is CASTPLGGSPYGYTF. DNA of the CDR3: TGTGCCAGCACCCCCTTAGGAGGGTCCCCCTATGGCTACACCTTC.

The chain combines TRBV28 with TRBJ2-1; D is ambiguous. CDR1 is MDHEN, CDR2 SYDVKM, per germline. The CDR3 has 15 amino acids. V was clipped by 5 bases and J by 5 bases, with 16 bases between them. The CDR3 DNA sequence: TGTGCCAGCAGTCATGCGACACTTCTTGACAATGAGCAGTTCTTC. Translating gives CASSHATLLDNEQFF.

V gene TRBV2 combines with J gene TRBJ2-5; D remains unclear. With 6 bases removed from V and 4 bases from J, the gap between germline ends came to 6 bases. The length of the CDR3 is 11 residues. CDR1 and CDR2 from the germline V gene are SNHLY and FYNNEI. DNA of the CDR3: TGTGCCAGCAGGGACGGAGAGACCCAGTACTTC. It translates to CASRDGETQYF.

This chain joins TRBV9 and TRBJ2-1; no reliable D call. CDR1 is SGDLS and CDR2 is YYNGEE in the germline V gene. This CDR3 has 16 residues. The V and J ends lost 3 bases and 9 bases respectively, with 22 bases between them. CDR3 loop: CASSGNRERIMFEQFF. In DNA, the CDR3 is TGTGCCAGCAGCGGAAACAGAGAGAGGATAATGTTTGAGCAGTTCTTC.

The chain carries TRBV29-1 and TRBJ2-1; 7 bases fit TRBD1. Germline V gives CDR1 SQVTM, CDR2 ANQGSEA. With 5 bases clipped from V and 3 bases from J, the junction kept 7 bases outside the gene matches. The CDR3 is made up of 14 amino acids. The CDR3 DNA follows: TGCAGCGTTTCAAAGCGACAGGGCTACAATGAGCAGTTCTTC. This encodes CSVSKRQGYNEQFF.

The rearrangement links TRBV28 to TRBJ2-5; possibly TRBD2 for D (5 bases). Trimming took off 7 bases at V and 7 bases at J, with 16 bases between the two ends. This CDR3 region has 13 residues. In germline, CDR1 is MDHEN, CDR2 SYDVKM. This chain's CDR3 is CASTIPGLATQYF. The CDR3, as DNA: TGTGCCAGCACCATCCCGGGATTAGCGACCCAGTACTTC.

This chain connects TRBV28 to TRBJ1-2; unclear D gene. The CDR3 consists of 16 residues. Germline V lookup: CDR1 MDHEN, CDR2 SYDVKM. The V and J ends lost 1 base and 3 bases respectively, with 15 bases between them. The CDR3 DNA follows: TGTGCCAGCAGTTTATATGAGGGTTCCGCTTACTATGGCTACACCTTC. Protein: CASSLYEGSAYYGYTF.